This entry features one TCR beta chain sequence. Clinical history reported by participants formed the basis on which cohorts were assigned. Shortly before study entry, within 2 weeks, exposed participants had met a COVID-19 case. This sample stems from a study of blood T cell repertoires in COVID-19. Trimming removed 2 bases at V and 0 bases at J, with 7 bases between. This CDR3 has 14 amino acids. CDR1 and CDR2 from the germline V gene are SEHNR and FQNEAQ (reference sequence). This table comes from immunoSEQ multiplex PCR, and its TCRdb copy is limited to in-frame clones, with some not included. The sample contains about 370,000 clones, roughly nine tenths of which appear only once.

V and J are TRBV7-9 and TRBJ1-2; D not resolved. The receptor was isolated from a woman aged 40 to 50 who had been exposed to COVID-19. The specimen sequenced was PBMCs or T cells enriched from blood (not recorded which). The CDR3, as DNA: TGTGCCAGCAGCTTATTAATCTCTAACTATGGCTACACCTTC. Translation gives CASSLLISNYGYTF.